This entry is about one T cell receptor beta chain. This clone was found a few times. It lacks a known antigen. No base-level quality is on record; no much larger clone is a single base apart. From the germline V gene, CDR1 is SNHLY and CDR2 is FYNNEI. Including cysteine and phenylalanine, the CDR3 has 12 amino acids. CDR3 DNA is the only sequence kept; it has 36 bases, read in frame from the first base. V loses 4 bases, J loses 7 bases, and the germline ends lie 10 bases apart. The immunoSEQ Assay was the method used to sequence TCRbeta CDR3 regions. After extraction, genomic DNA underwent amplification by bias-controlled multiplex PCR, followed by high-throughput sequencing. As for the authors' bioinformatics: To quantify the absolute abundance of every unique TCRbeta CDR3 region, sequences were collapsed and filtered. T cell fraction was estimated by normalization of TCRbeta template counts to usable DNA, with usable DNA being measured through amplification of reference genes present in all nucleated cells. Repertoire TCRs were annotated as SARS-CoV-2-specific when V gene, CDR3 amino acid sequence and J gene were exactly matched to a known reactive TCR set. The reference SARS-CoV-2 TCR set came from MIRA and was filtered for enrichment in COVID-19-positive ImmuneCODE repertoires, removing public or cross-reactive TCRs. Drawing on the MIRA antigens, annotated TCRs were analysed further at the level of specific ORF or position within ORF. Breadth was defined as the number of annotated unique rearrangements divided by the total number of unique productive rearrangements, and depth was defined as the summed frequency of the annotated unique rearrangements. Two-sided Wilcoxon rank-sum tests were used to compare TCR breadth between groups. Drawn from immuneACCESS, this table holds only the in-frame rearrangements with V and J called that TCRdb kept. Clones are partly lost; checked studies trace under half to an unresolved V gene and leave the rest unexplained. D and trimming come from the DNA, and the V and J calls and clone size come from that table. This sample has fewer than 300,000 clones in its table, and around 87% of those were observed once. The ten biggest clones cover 3% to 4% of the sample.

These data belong to a study of Ad26.COV2.S vaccination and SARS-CoV-2 variants (dated by TCRdb to about 2021). Turning to the overall study: Donors in the vaccine arm were drawn from COV1001, a multicentre, randomized, double-blind, placebo-controlled phase I-IIa trial testing Ad26.COV2.S in healthy adults. Ad26.COV2.S was administered intramuscularly at a dose of 5x10^10 or 1x10^11 viral particles, either as one shot or as two shots given 56 days apart. TCRbeta repertoire sequencing was used to assess the specificity and breadth of SARS-CoV-2-reactive T cell receptors after Ad26.COV2.S vaccination. The TCR-sequenced set comprised roughly 30 samples: roughly 19 Ad26.COV2.S vaccine recipients, 5 placebo recipients and 8 SARS-CoV-2 convalescent individuals. Trial participants were randomized into five groups of five, in which low-dose or high-dose Ad26.COV2.S was given once or twice, or placebo was given on both occasions. Throughout the experiments and outcome assessment, investigators stayed blinded to trial group allocation.

Interpreted using the paper, the treatment or condition label stands for: roughly 20 received Ad26.COV2.S at low or high dose, single or two shots; several received placebo; per-sample allocation not given. For vaccine and placebo recipients, repertoires were sequenced using samples collected on day 63 after the first injection. Cohort 1b enrolled about two dozen adults aged 18-55 years at a single site in Boston, USA, between 29 July and 7 August 2020. As a vaccine, Ad26.COV2.S was a replication-incompetent adenovirus type 26 vector that expressed a prefusion-stabilized SARS-CoV-2 spike protein derived from the original Wuhan strain. Summary of the overall study and its limitations: After vaccination, substantial breadth of spike-specific CD8+ and CD4+ T cell responses was reported. Vaccine and placebo recipients had comparable non-spike TCR breadth, which fits with the vaccine containing only spike. Compared with placebo recipients, Ad26.COV2.S recipients showed higher spike-specific TCR breadth (P = 0.0014). The authors noted that the TCR breadth and depth analyses may have underestimated total T cell responses. Comparing responses between vaccine doses or regimens was not something the study was powered to do.

The material was peripheral blood, obtained in a trial of Ad26.COV2.S vaccine versus placebo. The chain uses TRBV2 and TRBJ1-1; matching of 5 bases hints at TRBD1 as the D gene. The TCR originated in a person aged 18-65 years who received the Ad26.COV2.S COVID-19 vaccine or a placebo. Here the CDR3 is given as CASSATAFEAFF. The nucleotides read TGTGCCAGCAGTGCGACAGCCTTTGAAGCTTTCTTT.